The 25 T cell receptor beta chains in this list originate from one sample, sequenced in a study of identical twins. TCRdb called the 5' RACE reads again in MiXCR, with one record for every CDR3 protein. Seen here are roughly 220,000 distinct CDR3 sequences, around 6.5% observed once, and the top ten hold less than 15%. These data are also associated with another study on T cells expressing NK-cell markers.

The sample comprised CD8+ T cells sorted from blood. The receptors shown here come from a woman younger than 30 in good health.

This chain connects TRBV10-2 to TRBJ2-5, with 8 positions matching TRBD2. Germline trimming cut 3 bases from V and 1 base from J; bases unmatched to any gene: 7. The germline CDR1 and CDR2 sequences are WSHSY and SAAADI. The length of the CDR3 is 16 residues. CDR3 in amino acids: CASSDTRGLVQETQYF. The CDR3 DNA is TGCGCCAGCAGTGACACGCGGGGACTAGTCCAAGAGACCCAGTACTTC.

J is TRBJ1-2 and V is TRBV10-1; TRBD1 aligns across 7 bases. The J segment lost 6 bases and the V segment lost 7 bases, leaving 5 bases of the junction unmatched. CDR3 size: 12 residues. CDR1 is WNHNN and CDR2 is SYGVQD in the germline V gene (reference sequence). The CDR3 DNA reads as TGCGCCAGCACCACAGGGGCCCATGGCTACACCTTC. Its protein is CASTTGAHGYTF.

This clonotype was counted a few times. This rearrangement joins TRBV9 to TRBJ2-5; 7 bases fit TRBD2. The V and J ends lost 0 bases and 3 bases, in that order; junction bases with no gene match: 2. Germline-derived CDR1 and CDR2 are SGDLS and YYNGEE. This CDR3 region has 14 residues. The CDR3 DNA reads as TGTGCCAGCAGCGTAGAGGGGAGGGAAGAGACCCAGTACTTC. Protein product: CASSVEGREETQYF.

This clonotype was detected only a few times. V gene TRBV6-2 or TRBV6-3 combines with J gene TRBJ2-6; D unresolved. V lost 5 bases and J 0 bases, leaving 8 bases between the germline ends. The CDR3 extends over 15 amino acids. Germline V gene data show CDR1 as MNHEY and CDR2 as SVGEGT. As DNA, the CDR3 is TGTGCCAGCAGTACCGGCCGCTCTGGGGCCAACGTCCTGACTTTC. Translation: CASSTGRSGANVLTF.

This clonotype came up many times. V gene TRBV12-3 or TRBV12-4 combines with J gene TRBJ1-2; D is uncertain. The CDR3 is 14 residues long. Trimming took 6 bases from V and 6 from J, leaving 17 bases between them. The CDR3 protein is CASSPSSTVDGYTF. In DNA, the CDR3 is TGTGCCAGCAGCCCAAGTTCTACGGTTGATGGCTACACCTTC.

The chain employs TRBV7-6 and TRBJ1-1; D may be TRBD1 (6 bases). CDR1 is SGHVS and CDR2 is FNYEAQ in the germline V gene. This CDR3 spans 14 amino acids. Trimming removed 1 base from V and 7 bases from J, with 13 bases in between. The CDR3 nucleotides read TGTGCCAGCAGCTTAGGAGGGGGAGCCGATGAAGCTTTCTTT. Encoded protein: CASSLGGGADEAFF.

This clonotype has only a few counts. The chain is built from TRBV7-2 and TRBJ1-1; D unclear. CDR3 length equals 14 residues. Germline CDR1 is SGHTA and CDR2 is FQGNSA. Trimming pared 4 bases from V and 0 bases from J, leaving 9 bases between. The CDR3 region is CASSSLWMNTEAFF. CDR3 nucleotides: TGTGCCAGCAGCTCATTATGGATGAACACTGAAGCTTTCTTT. Filled out from reference TRBV7-2 and TRBJ1-1, the complete variable domain reads GAGVSQSPSNKVTEKGKDVELRCDPISGHTALYWYRQSLGQGLEFLIYFQGNSAPDKSGLPSDRFSAERTGGSVSTLTIQRTQQEDSAVYLCASSSLWMNTEAFFGQGTRLTVV.

The chain joins TRBV11-2 to TRBJ2-5; D could derive from TRBD1 or TRBD2 (5 bases each). Trimming removed 1 base at V and 4 bases at J, with 10 bases between. Germline CDR1 reads SGHAT; CDR2 reads FQNNGV. The length of the CDR3 is 14 residues. In DNA form, the CDR3 reads TGTGCCAGCAGCTTAGCTCCCGGGGCAGAGACCCAGTACTTC. Translating gives CASSLAPGAETQYF.

This clonotype turned up a few times. The chain combines TRBV9 with TRBJ2-3; 8 nucleotides agree with TRBD2. Germline V gene lookup returns CDR1 SGDLS and CDR2 YYNGEE. This CDR3 is 14 amino acids long. Trimming took 3 bases from V and 6 from J; bases not matched to a gene: 6. The CDR3 nucleotides are TGTGCCAGCAGCGGGACTAGCCGAACGGATACGCAGTATTTT. Its protein is CASSGTSRTDTQYF.

This clonotype has just a few counts. The genes are TRBV5-1 and TRBJ1-2; the D gene is possibly TRBD1 (6 bases). The germline V and J ends were trimmed by 4 bases and 4 bases, with 11 bases remaining between them. The CDR3 is 13 residues long. Germline CDR1 is SGHRS and CDR2 is YFSETQ. This CDR3 reads CASSETGLYGYTF. The CDR3 region has the DNA TGCGCCAGCAGCGAGACAGGACTCTATGGCTACACCTTC. Filled out from reference TRBV5-1 and TRBJ1-2, the complete variable domain reads KAGVTQTPRYLIKTRGQQVTLSCSPISGHRSVSWYQQTPGQGLQFLFEYFSETQRNKGNFPGRFSGRQFSNSRSEMNVSTLELGDSALYLCASSETGLYGYTFGSGTRLTVV.

This clonotype has just a few counts. The chain uses TRBV20-1 and TRBJ2-2; D may match TRBD1 or TRBD2 (6 bases each). V lost 6 bases and J 1 base, leaving 15 bases between the germline ends. From germline, CDR1 is DFQATT and CDR2 SNEGSKA (reference sequence). The CDR3 is 15 amino acids. The CDR3 protein is CSAAIGGLNTGELFF. DNA of the CDR3: TGCAGTGCGGCCATAGGGGGACTGAACACCGGGGAGCTGTTTTTT.

This clonotype was seen many times. This CDR3 is CSVDGGNSYEQYF. The DNA for the CDR3 is TGCAGCGTGGACGGCGGGAACTCCTACGAGCAGTACTTC. This chain links TRBV29-1 with TRBJ2-7; a possible D gene is TRBD2 (6 bases). Trimming stripped 6 bases from V and 0 bases from J, with 12 bases between. This CDR3 is 13 amino acids long. Per germline, CDR1 SQVTM and CDR2 ANQGSEA.

This clonotype turned up a few times. The CDR3 loop reads CASRAVSLGELFF. In DNA form, the CDR3 reads TGTGCCAGCAGGGCCGTATCTCTAGGGGAACTGTTTTTT. The rearrangement joins TRBV12-3 or TRBV12-4 to TRBJ1-4; D perhaps matches TRBD1 (5 bases). Trimming took 6 bases from V and 12 from J, leaving 17 bases between them. The CDR3 consists of 13 residues.

The chain uses TRBV4-1 and TRBJ1-1, with TRBD1 matching over 7 bases. There are 15 residues in the CDR3. V was pared by 5 bases and J by 0 bases, with 6 bases of the junction left unmatched. Germline V CDR1 and CDR2: MGHRA, YSYEKL. CDR3 amino acids: CASSFRDSMNTEAFF. The CDR3 nucleotides are TGCGCCAGCAGCTTCCGGGACAGCATGAACACTGAAGCTTTCTTT.

This clonotype appeared many times. The chain uses TRBV5-1 and TRBJ2-1; 14 bases are shared with TRBD2. Unmatched junction bases numbered 10, after V lost 7 bases and J lost 10 bases. Germline CDR1 and CDR2: SGHRS and YFSETQ. The CDR3 has 15 amino acids. The CDR3 DNA follows: TGCGCCAGCGAACCGGGACTAGCGGGGGTTGGCGAGCAGTTCTTC. This translates into CASEPGLAGVGEQFF.

This clonotype was observed a handful of times. The rearrangement joins TRBV3-1 to TRBJ2-7, with 9 bases that match TRBD2. Per germline, CDR1 LGHDT and CDR2 YNNKEL (reference sequence). J gave up 3 bases and V 0 bases, and 6 bases lay outside the gene matches. This CDR3 spans 16 amino acids. The CDR3 DNA reads as TGTGCCAGCAGCCAAGATCCTAGCGGGGTATTCTACGAGCAGTACTTC. Translated: CASSQDPSGVFYEQYF.

Comments on this clonotype: One junction end disagrees with the germline gene, perhaps due to a read error. J is TRBJ2-3 and V is TRBV7-7; 10 bases align to TRBD2. Germline V lookup: CDR1 SSHAT, CDR2 FNYEAQ (reference sequence). The CDR3 is made up of 15 amino acids. The CDR3 sequence is CASSLLAGSTDTQYF. In DNA form, the CDR3 reads TGTGCTAGCAGCTTACTAGCGGGGAGCACAGATACGCAGTATTTT.

This clonotype was picked up a small number of times. The J gene is TRBJ2-1, the V gene TRBV6-2 or TRBV6-3; 8 nucleotides match TRBD2. Germline V lookup: CDR1 MNHEY, CDR2 SVGEGT. This CDR3 region has 15 residues. Trimming at V came to 3 bases and at J to 4 bases, leaving 5 bases not matched to a gene. The CDR3 reads CASSYFSGAYNEQFF. DNA for the CDR3: TGTGCCAGCAGTTATTTTAGCGGGGCATACAATGAGCAGTTCTTC.

This clonotype has a handful of counts. The chain combines TRBV6-5 with TRBJ2-5; 9 bases are a match to TRBD2. The ends lost 1 base at V and 1 base at J; junction bases unmatched: 4. Germline V gene sequence: CDR1 MNHEY, CDR2 SVGAGI. The CDR3 contains 16 residues. DNA for the CDR3: TGTGCCAGCAGTTACTTTCCAGCGGGGGGCCAAGAGACCCAGTACTTC. This translates into CASSYFPAGGQETQYF.

The chain couples TRBV27 to TRBJ1-2, with D uncertain. Germline-derived CDR1 and CDR2 are MNHEY and SMNVEV (reference sequence). Trimming shortened V by 6 bases and J by 2 bases, and 16 bases separated the two germline ends. The CDR3 runs to 15 residues. CDR3: CASSAGSAQNYGYTF. DNA for the CDR3: TGTGCCAGCAGCGCGGGCTCAGCCCAAAACTATGGCTACACCTTC.

In this sample, this clonotype turned up many times. The chain combines TRBV20-1 with TRBJ2-7, with D possibly matching TRBD2 (6 bases). Trimming left V 5 bases short and J 5 bases short, with 16 bases between. Looked up from germline, CDR1 is DFQATT and CDR2 is SNEGSKA (reference sequence). This CDR3 region has 13 residues. CDR3 loop: CSAYGREPHEQYF. In nucleotides, the CDR3 is TGCAGTGCTTATGGACGGGAGCCACACGAGCAGTACTTC.

The chain is built from TRBV27 and TRBJ2-2; D uncertain. CDR3 length: 13 amino acids. The V and J ends lost 6 bases and 5 bases respectively, with 10 bases between them. Looked up from germline, CDR1 is MNHEY and CDR2 is SMNVEV (reference sequence). The CDR3 loop reads CASSFGLTGELFF. The CDR3 DNA follows: TGTGCCAGCAGCTTTGGTTTAACCGGGGAGCTGTTTTTT.

The chain joins TRBV20-1 to TRBJ1-1; TRBD1 agrees at 7 bases. The trim removed 6 bases at V and 4 bases at J, leaving 8 bases unmatched. The CDR3 has 13 residues. Looked up from germline, CDR1 is DFQATT and CDR2 is SNEGSKA (reference sequence). The CDR3 sequence is CSAQGQRVTEAFF. The CDR3 DNA reads as TGCAGTGCCCAGGGACAGAGAGTCACTGAAGCTTTCTTT.

This clonotype has ten or more counts. This chain joins TRBV6-2 or TRBV6-3 and TRBJ1-1; D is possibly TRBD1 (5 bases). Trimming took off 4 bases at V and 5 bases at J, with 14 bases between the two ends. CDR1 and CDR2 (germline): MNHEY, SVGEGT. This CDR3 is 14 amino acids long. CDR3 DNA sequence: TGTGCCAGCAGTTCGGGACGGGGGAGGACTGAAGCTTTCTTT. Translation: CASSSGRGRTEAFF.

This clonotype has just a few counts. The CDR3 here is CASSTSPSGGDNEQFF. Written as DNA, the CDR3 is TGTGCCAGCAGCACCAGCCCTAGCGGGGGGGACAATGAGCAGTTCTTC. The chain couples TRBV2 to TRBJ2-1, with TRBD2 matching over 12 bases. Germline V lookup: CDR1 SNHLY, CDR2 FYNNEI. The CDR3 covers 16 residues. V was clipped by 6 bases and J by 5 bases; unmatched bases: 8.